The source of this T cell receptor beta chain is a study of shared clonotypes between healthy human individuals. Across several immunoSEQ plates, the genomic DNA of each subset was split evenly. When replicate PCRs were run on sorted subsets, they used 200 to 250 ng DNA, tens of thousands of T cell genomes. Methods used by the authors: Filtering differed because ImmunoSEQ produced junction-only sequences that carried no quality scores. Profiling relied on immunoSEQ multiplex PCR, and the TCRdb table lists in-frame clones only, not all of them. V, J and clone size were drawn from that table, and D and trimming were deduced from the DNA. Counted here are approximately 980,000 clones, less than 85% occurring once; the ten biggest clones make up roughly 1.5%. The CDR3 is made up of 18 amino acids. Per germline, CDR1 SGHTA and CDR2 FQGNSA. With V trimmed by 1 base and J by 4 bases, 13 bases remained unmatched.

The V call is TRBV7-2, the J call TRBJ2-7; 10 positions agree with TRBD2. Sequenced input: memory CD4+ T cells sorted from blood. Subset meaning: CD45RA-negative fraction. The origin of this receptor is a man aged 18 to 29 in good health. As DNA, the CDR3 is TGTGCCAGCAGCTTAGTTGCTAGCGGGAGCAAGAACCCATACGAGCAGTACTTC. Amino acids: CASSLVASGSKNPYEQYF.